The 13 T cell receptor beta chains below all came from one sample that was sequenced in a study of blood T cell repertoires in COVID-19. The data were produced by immunoSEQ multiplex PCR, yet TCRdb's version contains in-frame clones alone and is incomplete. The table records about 200,000 clones, about four fifths of them present only once. Specimen: peripheral blood. These receptors were taken from a woman aged 80 or older with acute or convalescent COVID-19.

The chain recombines TRBV5-8 with TRBJ1-5, with TRBD1 matching over 8 bases. J gave up 2 bases and V 1 base, and 5 bases lay outside the gene matches. From germline, CDR1 is SGHTS and CDR2 YDEGEE. The CDR3 totals 16 residues. CDR3 in amino acids: CASSLWGQAGNQPQHF. CDR3 DNA sequence: TGTGCCAGCAGCTTGTGGGGACAGGCGGGCAATCAGCCCCAGCATTTT.

This clone was seen once. CDR3: CASSSNSGNTIYF. In nucleotides, the CDR3 is TGTGCCAGCAGCTCCAACTCTGGAAACACCATATATTTT. The rearrangement links TRBV7-2 to TRBJ1-3; D gene uncertain. From germline, CDR1 is SGHTA and CDR2 FQGNSA. This CDR3 contains 13 residues. Trimming shortened V by 4 bases and J by 0 bases, and 4 bases separated the two germline ends. The complete variable domain, with remaining parts taken from reference TRBV7-2 and TRBJ1-3, reads GAGVSQSPSNKVTEKGKDVELRCDPISGHTALYWYRQSLGQGLEFLIYFQGNSAPDKSGLPSDRFSAERTGGSVSTLTIQRTQQEDSAVYLCASSSNSGNTIYFGEGSWLTVV.

The V gene is TRBV7-2, the J gene TRBJ2-7; weak D call: TRBD2 (6 bases). Germline V lookup: CDR1 SGHTA, CDR2 FQGNSA. The CDR3 is 15 amino acids. The ends were cut back, 5 bases at V and 2 bases at J, with 16 bases in the middle. The CDR3 spells CASSLGTGDPYEQYF. The CDR3 DNA reads as TGTGCCAGCAGCCTCGGGACGGGGGATCCCTACGAGCAGTACTTC.

The chain recombines TRBV7-8 with TRBJ2-3; D is perhaps TRBD1 (5 bases). This CDR3 is built from 14 residues. In germline, CDR1 is SGHVS, CDR2 FQNEAQ. CDR3 in DNA: TGTGCAACCGTCTGGGGCGCGACCCCAGATACGCAGTATTTT. This gives the protein CATVWGATPDTQYF. The variable domain in full, with the rest retrieved from reference TRBV7-8 and TRBJ2-3, is GAGVSQSPRYKVAKRGQDVALRCDPISGHVSLFWYQQALGQGPEFLTYFQNEAQLDKSGLPSDRFFAERPEGSVSTLKIQRTQQEDSAVYLCATVWGATPDTQYFGPGTRLTVL.

The chain has TRBV7-2 and TRBJ2-1; 9 nucleotides agree with TRBD2. J lost 8 bases, V lost 1 base, and 12 bases had no gene match. The CDR3 is made up of 17 amino acids. CDR1 is SGHTA and CDR2 is FQGNSA in the germline V gene. Written as DNA, the CDR3 is TGTGCCAGCAGCTTAGGGGCCCTTTCTAGCGGGACGGATGAGCAGTTCTTC. Residues: CASSLGALSSGTDEQFF.

The V call is TRBV11-2, the J call TRBJ1-4; no firm D call. Germline values: CDR1 SGHAT, CDR2 FQNNGV. This CDR3 region has 15 residues. V was trimmed by 0 bases and J by 5 bases, leaving 10 bases between them. This CDR3 is CASSLDAGLNEKLFF. DNA for the CDR3: TGTGCCAGCAGCTTAGACGCAGGTTTAAATGAAAAACTGTTTTTT.

The chain employs TRBV14 and TRBJ2-3; TRBD2 aligns across 7 bases. Germline loops: CDR1 SGHDN, CDR2 FVKESK. This CDR3 has 14 residues. The trim removed 3 bases at V and 4 bases at J, leaving 4 bases unmatched. The CDR3 DNA reads TGTGCCAGCAGCCAGGCGCTAGCGGCAGATACGCAGTATTTT. This sequence encodes CASSQALAADTQYF.

This chain links TRBV4-2 with TRBJ1-2; D may be TRBD1 (6 bases). V shed 4 bases and J shed 8 bases, with 23 bases lying between them. The CDR3 is 16 amino acids. Germline assignment: CDR1 LGHNA and CDR2 YNFKEQ. CDR3 sequence: CASSRERWAGDVGYTF. DNA of the CDR3: TGTGCCAGCAGCCGCGAGAGGTGGGCAGGGGATGTCGGCTACACCTTC.

The V and J genes are TRBV7-8 and TRBJ2-6, with a possible D match to TRBD1 (6 bases). V dropped 1 base and J dropped 2 bases, with 21 bases sitting between them. CDR3 length equals 20 residues. CDR1 SGHVS and CDR2 FQNEAQ come from the germline V gene. Here the CDR3 DNA reads TGTGCCAGCAGCTTAGTCCATCCGAGCAGGGGATTCACTGGGGCCAACGTCCTGACTTTC. Translation: CASSLVHPSRGFTGANVLTF.

The chain employs TRBV5-6 and TRBJ2-1, with a tentative D call TRBD1 (6 bases). CDR3 length equals 14 residues. Germline V lookup: CDR1 SGHDT, CDR2 YYEEEE. The V and J ends lost 2 bases and 4 bases respectively, with 10 bases between them. The CDR3 nucleotides are TGTGCCAGCAGCTTAGTCGGGACATACAATGAGCAGTTCTTC. Translation: CASSLVGTYNEQFF.

V and J are TRBV30 and TRBJ1-4, with 7 bases identical to TRBD1. J was trimmed by 8 bases and V by 5 bases; bases with no gene match: 8. The CDR3 is 13 residues long. Germline CDR1 reads GTSNPN; CDR2 reads SVGIG (reference sequence). This chain's CDR3 is CAWSRGQGEKLFF. The CDR3 DNA reads TGTGCCTGGTCTAGGGGGCAAGGCGAAAAACTGTTTTTT.

This clone has a handful of counts. Other DNA sequences in this specimen translate into the identical CDR3. CDR3 DNA: TGTGCCAGCAGCCCCGGGGGGGGGAGGGGAACTGAAGCTTTCTTT. Translating gives CASSPGGGRGTEAFF. The chain recombines TRBV3-1 (or the pseudogene TRBV3-2) with TRBJ1-1, with D possibly matching TRBD1 (5 bases). The CDR3 contains 15 residues. Germline V gives CDR1 LGHDT, CDR2 YNNKEL (reference sequence). V was trimmed by 4 bases and J by 5 bases, leaving 17 bases between them.

In the case of this clone: One end of the junction fails to match germline, which may point to a read error. This chain uses TRBV5-1 with TRBJ1-1; 7 positions agree with TRBD1. From germline, CDR1 is SGHRS and CDR2 YFSETQ. CDR3 length equals 14 residues. For the CDR3, the DNA is TGCGCCAGCAGACGCGACAGGGATTCAACTGGAGCTTTCTTT. This encodes CASRRDRDSTGAFF.